This T cell receptor beta chain appears in the sequencing data of a study of blood T cell repertoires in COVID-19. The CDR3 spans 13 residues. The germline CDR1 and CDR2 sequences are LGHDT and YNNKEL (reference sequence). TCRdb's copy holds only in-frame clones and misses some; the assay was immunoSEQ multiplex PCR. The repertoire consists of around 77,000 clones, with under 95% occurring once and the leading ten covering about 5%. About this clone itself: A junction boundary mismatches the germline segment, possibly from a read error. Other nucleotide sequences in the sample specify the same CDR3.

The chain joins TRBV3-1 (or the pseudogene TRBV3-2) to TRBJ2-3, with D possibly matching TRBD1 (5 bases). This TCR was sampled from an older woman with active COVID-19. What was sequenced was peripheral blood. In nucleotides, the CDR3 is TGTGCTAGCAGTAGACAGAGCACAGATACGCAGTATTTT. Translation gives CASSRQSTDTQYF.